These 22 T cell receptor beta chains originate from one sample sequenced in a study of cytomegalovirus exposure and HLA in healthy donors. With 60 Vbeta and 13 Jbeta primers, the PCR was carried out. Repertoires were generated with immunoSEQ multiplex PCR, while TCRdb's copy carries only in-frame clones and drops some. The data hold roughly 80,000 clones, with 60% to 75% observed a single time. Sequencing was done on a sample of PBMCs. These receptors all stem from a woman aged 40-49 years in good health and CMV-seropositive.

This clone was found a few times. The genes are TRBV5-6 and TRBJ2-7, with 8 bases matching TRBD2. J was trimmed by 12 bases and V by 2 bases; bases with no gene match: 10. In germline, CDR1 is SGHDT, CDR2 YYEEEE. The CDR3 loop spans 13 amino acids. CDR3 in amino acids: CASSFYGGAGGYF. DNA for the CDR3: TGTGCCAGCAGCTTCTACGGGGGGGCTGGGGGGTACTTC.

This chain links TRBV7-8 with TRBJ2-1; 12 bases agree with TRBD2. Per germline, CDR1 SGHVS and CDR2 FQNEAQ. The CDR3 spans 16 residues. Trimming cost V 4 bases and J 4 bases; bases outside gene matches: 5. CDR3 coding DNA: TGTGCCAGCAGCTCCCCTCTAGCGGGGGGGTACAATGAGCAGTTCTTC. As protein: CASSSPLAGGYNEQFF.

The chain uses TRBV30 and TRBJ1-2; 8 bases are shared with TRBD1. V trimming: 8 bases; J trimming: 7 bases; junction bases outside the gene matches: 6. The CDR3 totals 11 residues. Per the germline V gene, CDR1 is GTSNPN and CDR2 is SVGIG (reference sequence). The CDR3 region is CASRGQGGYTF. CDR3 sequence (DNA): TGTGCCAGTCGAGGACAGGGTGGCTACACCTTC.

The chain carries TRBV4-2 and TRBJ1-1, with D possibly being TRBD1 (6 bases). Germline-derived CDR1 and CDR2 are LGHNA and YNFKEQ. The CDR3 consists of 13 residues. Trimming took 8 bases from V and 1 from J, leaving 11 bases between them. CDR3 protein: CASQETGNTEAFF. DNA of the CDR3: TGTGCCAGCCAAGAGACAGGGAACACTGAAGCTTTCTTT.

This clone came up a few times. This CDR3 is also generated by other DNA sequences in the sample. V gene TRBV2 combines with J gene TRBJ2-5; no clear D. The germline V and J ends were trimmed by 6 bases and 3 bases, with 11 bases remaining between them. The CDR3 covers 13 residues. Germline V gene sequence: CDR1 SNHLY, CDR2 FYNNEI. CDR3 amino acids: CASSQNKKETQYF. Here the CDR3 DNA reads TGTGCCAGCAGCCAGAATAAGAAAGAGACCCAGTACTTC.

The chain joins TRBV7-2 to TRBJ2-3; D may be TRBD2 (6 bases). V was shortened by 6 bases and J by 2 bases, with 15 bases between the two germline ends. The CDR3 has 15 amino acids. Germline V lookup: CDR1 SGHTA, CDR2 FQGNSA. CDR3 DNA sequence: TGTGCCAGCAGTTCGTTACTAGCATCCACAGATACGCAGTATTTT. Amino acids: CASSSLLASTDTQYF.

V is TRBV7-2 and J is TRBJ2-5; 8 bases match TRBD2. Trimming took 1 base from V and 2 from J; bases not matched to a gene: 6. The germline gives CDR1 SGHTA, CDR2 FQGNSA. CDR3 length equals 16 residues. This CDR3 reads CASSLVAGGPQETQYF. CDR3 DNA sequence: TGTGCCAGCAGCTTAGTTGCGGGAGGACCTCAAGAGACCCAGTACTTC.

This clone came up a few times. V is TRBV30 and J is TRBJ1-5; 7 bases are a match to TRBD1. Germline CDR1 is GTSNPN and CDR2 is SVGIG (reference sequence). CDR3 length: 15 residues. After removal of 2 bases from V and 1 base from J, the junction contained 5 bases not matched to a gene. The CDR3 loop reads CAWSIRTGSNQPQHF. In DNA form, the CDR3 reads TGTGCCTGGAGTATACGGACAGGCAGCAATCAGCCCCAGCATTTT.

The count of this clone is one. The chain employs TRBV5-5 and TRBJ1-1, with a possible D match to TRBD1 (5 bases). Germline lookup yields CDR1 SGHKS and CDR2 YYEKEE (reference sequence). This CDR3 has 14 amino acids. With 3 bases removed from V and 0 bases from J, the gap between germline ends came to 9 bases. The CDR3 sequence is CASSSGHLNTEAFF. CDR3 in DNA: TGTGCCAGCAGCTCCGGACACCTGAACACTGAAGCTTTCTTT.

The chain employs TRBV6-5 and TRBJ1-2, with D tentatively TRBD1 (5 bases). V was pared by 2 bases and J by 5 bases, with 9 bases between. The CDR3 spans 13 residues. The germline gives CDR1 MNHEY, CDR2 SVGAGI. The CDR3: CASSYRQLYGYTF. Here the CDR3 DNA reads TGTGCCAGCAGTTACCGACAGTTGTATGGCTACACCTTC.

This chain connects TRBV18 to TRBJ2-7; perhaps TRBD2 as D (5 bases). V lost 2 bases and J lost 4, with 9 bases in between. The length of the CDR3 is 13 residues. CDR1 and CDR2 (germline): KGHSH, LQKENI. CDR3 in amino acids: CASSPSTGYEQYF. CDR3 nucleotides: TGTGCCAGCTCACCATCAACGGGATACGAGCAGTACTTC.

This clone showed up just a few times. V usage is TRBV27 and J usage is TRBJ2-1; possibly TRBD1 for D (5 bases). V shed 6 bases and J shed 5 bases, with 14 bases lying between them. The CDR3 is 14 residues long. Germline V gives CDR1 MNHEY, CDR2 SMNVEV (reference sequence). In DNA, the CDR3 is TGTGCCAGCAGGAGGACATCCTTTGACAATGAGCAGTTCTTC. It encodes CASRRTSFDNEQFF.

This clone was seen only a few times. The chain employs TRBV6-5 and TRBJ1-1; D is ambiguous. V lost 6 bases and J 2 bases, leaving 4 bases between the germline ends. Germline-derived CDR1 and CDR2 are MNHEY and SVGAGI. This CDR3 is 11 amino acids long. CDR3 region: CASSTNTEAFF. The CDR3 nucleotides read TGTGCCAGCAGCACAAACACTGAAGCTTTCTTT.

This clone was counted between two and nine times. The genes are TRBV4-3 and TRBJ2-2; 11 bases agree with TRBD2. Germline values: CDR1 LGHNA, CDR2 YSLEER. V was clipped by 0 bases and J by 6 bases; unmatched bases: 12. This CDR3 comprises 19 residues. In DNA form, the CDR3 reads TGCGCCAGCAGCCAAGAAGCGACTAGCGGGACCTCATGGCCCGGGGAGCTGTTTTTT. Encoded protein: CASSQEATSGTSWPGELFF.

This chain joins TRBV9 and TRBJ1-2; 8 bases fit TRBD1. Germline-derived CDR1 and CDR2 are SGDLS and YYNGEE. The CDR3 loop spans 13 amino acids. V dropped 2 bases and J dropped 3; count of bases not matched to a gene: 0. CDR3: CASSVGQDYGYTF. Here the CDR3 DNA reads TGTGCCAGCAGCGTGGGACAGGACTATGGCTACACCTTC.

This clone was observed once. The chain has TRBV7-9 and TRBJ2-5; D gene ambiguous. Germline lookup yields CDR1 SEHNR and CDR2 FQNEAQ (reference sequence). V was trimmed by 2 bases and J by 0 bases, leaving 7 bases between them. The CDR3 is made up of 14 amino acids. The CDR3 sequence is CASSLIRDQETQYF. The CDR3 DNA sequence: TGTGCCAGCAGCTTAATACGGGACCAAGAGACCCAGTACTTC.

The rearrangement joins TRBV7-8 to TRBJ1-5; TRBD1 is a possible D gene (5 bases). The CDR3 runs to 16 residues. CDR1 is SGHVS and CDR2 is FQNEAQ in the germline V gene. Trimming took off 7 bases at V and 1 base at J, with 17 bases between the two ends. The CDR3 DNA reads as TGTGCCAGCACCAAAGGGGAGGGCTGGAGCAATCAGCCCCAGCATTTT. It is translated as CASTKGEGWSNQPQHF. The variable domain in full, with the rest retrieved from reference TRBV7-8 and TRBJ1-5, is GAGVSQSPRYKVAKRGQDVALRCDPISGHVSLFWYQQALGQGPEFLTYFQNEAQLDKSGLPSDRFFAERPEGSVSTLKIQRTQQEDSAVYLCASTKGEGWSNQPQHFGDGTRLSIL.

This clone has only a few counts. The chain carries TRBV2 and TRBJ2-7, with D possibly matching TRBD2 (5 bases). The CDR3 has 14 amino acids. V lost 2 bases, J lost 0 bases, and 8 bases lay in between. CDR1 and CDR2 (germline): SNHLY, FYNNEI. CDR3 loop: CASSEKLVSYEQYF. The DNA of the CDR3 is TGTGCCAGCAGTGAAAAACTAGTCTCCTACGAGCAGTACTTC.

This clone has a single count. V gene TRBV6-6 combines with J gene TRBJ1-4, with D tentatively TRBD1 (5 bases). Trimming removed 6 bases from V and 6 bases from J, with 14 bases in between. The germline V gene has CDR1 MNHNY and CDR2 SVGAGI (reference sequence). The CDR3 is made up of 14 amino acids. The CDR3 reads CASSTGTKHEKLFF. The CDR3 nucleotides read TGTGCCAGCAGCACCGGGACTAAGCATGAAAAACTGTTTTTT.

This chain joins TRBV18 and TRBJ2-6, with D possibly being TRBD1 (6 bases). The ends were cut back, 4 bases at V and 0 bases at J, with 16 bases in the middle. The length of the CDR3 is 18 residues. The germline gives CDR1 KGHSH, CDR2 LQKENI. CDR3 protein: CASSRGPGRHSGANVLTF. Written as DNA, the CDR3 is TGTGCCAGCTCACGGGGGCCGGGACGGCACTCTGGGGCCAACGTCCTGACTTTC.

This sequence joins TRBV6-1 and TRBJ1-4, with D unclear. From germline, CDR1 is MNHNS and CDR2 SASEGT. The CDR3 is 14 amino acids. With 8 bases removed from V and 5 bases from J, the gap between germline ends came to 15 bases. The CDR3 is CASGPTRVNEKLFF. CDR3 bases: TGTGCCAGCGGTCCAACACGGGTAAATGAAAAACTGTTTTTT.

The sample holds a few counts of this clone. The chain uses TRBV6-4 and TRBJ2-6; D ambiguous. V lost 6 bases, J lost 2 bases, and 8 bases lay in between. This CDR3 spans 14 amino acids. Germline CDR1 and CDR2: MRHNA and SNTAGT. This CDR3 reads CASRASTGANVLTF. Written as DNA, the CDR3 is TGTGCCAGCAGGGCCTCCACTGGGGCCAACGTCCTGACTTTC.